These 29 T cell receptor beta chains originate from one sample sequenced in a study of blood T cells in healthy people across ages. Together with a sample-barcoded 5' primer, a J-beta primer mix was included in a second PCR lasting roughly 6 to 12 cycles. TCRdb fed the 5' RACE reads into MiXCR, producing one record per CDR3 protein. The profile shows 550,000 to 750,000 distinct CDR3 sequences, approximately 21% of them singletons. Material for sequencing was blood. The receptors originated from an older man in good health.

V usage is TRBV27 and J usage is TRBJ2-1; 7 bases are shared with TRBD1. Germline CDR1 reads MNHEY; CDR2 reads SMNVEV (reference sequence). V shed 0 bases and J 0 bases; nucleotides not matched to a gene: 5. CDR3 length: 17 amino acids. CDR3 nucleotide sequence: TGTGCCAGCAGTTTATCAGGGGGCTCGAGCTCCTACAATGAGCAGTTCTTC. Its translation is CASSLSGGSSSYNEQFF.

This clonotype was seen a few times. This sequence joins TRBV29-1 and TRBJ2-3; 12 nucleotides agree with TRBD1. V dropped 8 bases and J dropped 3; count of bases not matched to a gene: 6. Germline CDR1 is SQVTM and CDR2 is ANQGSEA. The CDR3 covers 14 residues. CDR3 DNA sequence: TGCAGCCTAGGGGGACAGGGGGCAACAGATACGCAGTATTTT. Its translation is CSLGGQGATDTQYF.

This clonotype was counted between two and nine times. The CDR3 DNA reads as TGTGCCAGCAGTTTAGCCCCTCTAGCTTCTCCTCCGTTCTTC. The encoded protein is CASSLAPLASPPFF. The gene calls are TRBV12-3 or TRBV12-4 and TRBJ2-1, with D tentatively TRBD2 (5 bases). V was clipped by 0 bases and J by 15 bases, with 18 bases between them. The CDR3 totals 14 residues.

In nucleotides, the CDR3 is TGTGCCAGCAGGTCCCCGACGGAATACAATGAGCAGTTCTTC. The encoded protein is CASRSPTEYNEQFF. This rearrangement joins TRBV6-1 to TRBJ2-1; D is undetermined. The V gene lost 6 bases and the J gene lost 4 bases, with 13 bases spanning the gap. Germline lookup yields CDR1 MNHNS and CDR2 SASEGT. This CDR3 contains 14 residues.

This chain connects TRBV20-1 to TRBJ1-1; 7 bases match TRBD1. The germline gives CDR1 DFQATT, CDR2 SNEGSKA (reference sequence). The V segment lost 0 bases and the J segment 7 bases; nucleotides outside the gene matches: 8. This CDR3 is built from 14 residues. This CDR3 is CSARDVTGRDEAFF. CDR3 DNA sequence: TGCAGTGCTAGAGATGTGACAGGGCGAGATGAAGCTTTCTTT.

The chain is built from TRBV7-2 and TRBJ2-1; TRBD2 aligns across 7 bases. The CDR3 consists of 13 residues. The junction had 4 bases not matched to a gene; V was cut back by 5 bases and J by 6 bases. Germline CDR1 SGHTA, CDR2 FQGNSA. The CDR3 reads CASSRTRINEQFF. The CDR3 nucleotides are TGTGCCAGCAGCCGGACTAGAATCAATGAGCAGTTCTTC.

The chain uses TRBV9 and TRBJ2-1; a weak D match, TRBD2 (5 bases). The CDR3 contains 19 residues. The germline V gene has CDR1 SGDLS and CDR2 YYNGEE. Trimming removed 3 bases at V and 4 bases at J, with 26 bases between. The CDR3 region is CASSGFIQRAEPPYNEQFF. The DNA of the CDR3 is TGTGCCAGCAGCGGGTTTATCCAACGAGCGGAACCGCCATACAATGAGCAGTTCTTC.

This clonotype was found a few times. The chain couples TRBV14 to TRBJ1-2; TRBD1 matches 12 bases. The V segment lost 4 bases and the J segment 6 bases; nucleotides outside the gene matches: 12. This CDR3 is 17 amino acids long. The germline gives CDR1 SGHDN, CDR2 FVKESK. The CDR3 loop is CASSPGTGGAISDGYTF. The CDR3 DNA reads TGTGCCAGCAGCCCCGGGACAGGGGGCGCGATTTCGGATGGCTACACCTTC.

This clonotype was seen at least ten times. The chain is built from TRBV9 and TRBJ2-5; D gene uncertain. CDR3 size: 16 residues. Germline-derived CDR1 and CDR2 are SGDLS and YYNGEE. V lost 0 bases to trimming and J lost 1 base, with 13 bases between them. Written as DNA, the CDR3 is TGTGCCAGCAGCGTAGATTCTATCCAACCCCAAGAGACCCAGTACTTC. This codes for CASSVDSIQPQETQYF.

The table lists this clonotype with a few counts. This clone may be a read error of a much larger clone one base away. This chain uses TRBV18 with TRBJ2-3; a weak D match, TRBD2 (6 bases). Germline-derived CDR1 and CDR2 are KGHSH and LQKENI. V shed 8 bases and J shed 6 bases, with 18 bases lying between them. The CDR3 is 14 residues long. The CDR3 reads CASPGSGLLDTQYF. CDR3 nucleotides: TGTGCCAGCCCGGGGAGCGGGCTTCTCGATACGCAGTATTTT. The full variable domain, completed using reference TRBV18 and TRBJ2-3, is NAGVMQNPRHLVRRRGQEARLRCSPMKGHSHVYWYRQLPEEGLKFMVYLQKENIIDESGMPKERFSAEFPKEGPSILRIQQVVRGDSAAYFCASPGSGLLDTQYFGPGTRLTVL.

Turning to this clonotype: Possible read error: a much larger clone is one base away. The V call is TRBV5-1, the J call TRBJ1-4; D not resolved. The CDR3 totals 15 residues. Germline V lookup: CDR1 SGHRS, CDR2 YFSETQ. For the CDR3, the DNA is TGCGACAGCAGCTTGTCTGCGGGGAATAATGAAAAACTGTTTTTT. This sequence encodes CDSSLSAGNNEKLFF.

The genes are TRBV6-6 and TRBJ1-2; no definite D call. Germline V gives CDR1 MNHNY, CDR2 SVGAGI (reference sequence). The CDR3 has 13 amino acids. Trimming took 5 bases from V and 7 from J, leaving 14 bases between them. CDR3 region: CASSQLQLGGYTF. CDR3 sequence (DNA): TGTGCCAGCAGTCAGCTTCAACTCGGTGGCTACACCTTC.

The chain has TRBV6-5 and TRBJ2-3; 8 bases align to TRBD2. J lost 2 bases, V lost 2 bases, and 3 bases had no gene match. This CDR3 is built from 15 residues. Germline CDR1 and CDR2: MNHEY and SVGAGI. The CDR3, as DNA: TGTGCCAGCAGTTACCGAGCGGGAGCCACAGATACGCAGTATTTT. This sequence encodes CASSYRAGATDTQYF.

The genes are TRBV12-3 or TRBV12-4 and TRBJ2-5; D not certain. CDR3 length: 12 residues. V was shortened by 4 bases and J by 0 bases, with 3 bases between the two germline ends. CDR3 amino acids: CASSYHQETQYF. CDR3 DNA: TGTGCCAGCAGTTATCACCAAGAGACCCAGTACTTC.

The J gene is TRBJ1-2, the V gene TRBV29-1; 7 nucleotides agree with TRBD1. The CDR3 is made up of 13 amino acids. Trimming at V came to 4 bases and at J to 2 bases, leaving 4 bases not matched to a gene. Germline values: CDR1 SQVTM, CDR2 ANQGSEA. The CDR3: CSVALDRNYGYTF. CDR3 DNA: TGCAGCGTTGCCCTGGACAGGAACTATGGCTACACCTTC.

V is TRBV7-2 and J is TRBJ2-5; a weak D match, TRBD2 (6 bases). Trimming shortened V by 5 bases and J by 5 bases, and 15 bases separated the two germline ends. Germline V gives CDR1 SGHTA, CDR2 FQGNSA. CDR3 size: 14 residues. CDR3 region: CASSRGLQPETQYF. The DNA for the CDR3 is TGTGCCAGCAGCCGGGGACTCCAACCGGAGACCCAGTACTTC.

The rearrangement links TRBV29-1 to TRBJ2-5, with TRBD2 matching 14 bases. The better agreement between TRBJ2-7 and the DNA end casts doubt on the J call. CDR1 and CDR2 (germline): SQVTM, ANQGSEA. CDR3 length: 14 residues. The CDR3 sequence: CSVGTSGRSHEQYF. In DNA form, the CDR3 reads TGCAGCGTTGGGACTAGCGGGAGGTCCCACGAGCAGTACTTC.

This clonotype was counted a few times. The gene calls are TRBV4-2 and TRBJ2-1; 10 bases map to TRBD2. The J segment lost 9 bases and the V segment lost 0 bases, leaving 17 bases of the junction unmatched. The CDR3 extends over 19 amino acids. Germline V gene data show CDR1 as LGHNA and CDR2 as YNFKEQ. CDR3 sequence (DNA): TGTGCCAGCAGCCAAGAGACATCCGGGACTAGCGCCAAAGGTATTGAGCAGTTCTTC. Translating it yields CASSQETSGTSAKGIEQFF.

This clonotype has just a few counts. The V and J genes are TRBV4-3 and TRBJ2-7; TRBD2 agrees at 10 bases. CDR1 is LGHNA and CDR2 is YSLEER in the germline V gene. V lost 1 base, J lost 4 bases, and 7 bases stayed unmatched. This CDR3 spans 16 amino acids. Here the CDR3 reads CASSQVLAGGPYEQYF. CDR3 bases: TGCGCCAGCAGCCAAGTTTTAGCGGGAGGACCTTACGAGCAGTACTTC.

This clonotype was seen at least ten times. The chain employs TRBV6-5 and TRBJ1-1; TRBD1 might be the D (6 bases). CDR3 length: 12 amino acids. Per germline, CDR1 MNHEY and CDR2 SVGAGI. V lost 6 bases and J lost 4, with 9 bases in between. This CDR3 is CASSLDSTEAFF. CDR3 in DNA: TGTGCCAGCAGCCTGGACAGCACTGAAGCTTTCTTT.

The chain carries TRBV20-1 and TRBJ2-5, with TRBD2 matching 8 bases. With the DNA end fitting TRBJ2-1 better, the J assignment may be wrong. This CDR3 comprises 14 residues. The germline CDR1 and CDR2 sequences are DFQATT and SNEGSKA (reference sequence). The CDR3 here is CSASDGRASYEQFF. For the CDR3, the DNA is TGCAGTGCTAGTGACGGGAGGGCTTCCTATGAGCAGTTCTTC.

This clonotype came up many times. CDR3 in DNA: TGCGCCAGCAGCGGGGGAAGCAGGACGGGGGAGCTGTTTTTT. It yields the protein CASSGGSRTGELFF. The rearrangement links TRBV5-1 to TRBJ2-2; D may match TRBD1 or TRBD2 (5 bases each). Trimming cost V 4 bases and J 8 bases, with 15 bases left between them. Germline V gene lookup returns CDR1 SGHRS and CDR2 YFSETQ. The CDR3 totals 14 residues.

This chain uses TRBV11-2 with TRBJ2-5; D is ambiguous. V shed 0 bases and J shed 2 bases, with 13 bases lying between them. Germline V gene lookup returns CDR1 SGHAT and CDR2 FQNNGV. The length of the CDR3 is 16 residues. The CDR3 nucleotides are TGTGCCAGCAGCTTAGACGAGTCGGCGGTGCAAGAGACCCAGTACTTC. Its translation is CASSLDESAVQETQYF. Using reference TRBV11-2 and TRBJ2-5 for the parts outside the CDR3, the full variable domain is EAGVAQSPRYKIIEKRQSVAFWCNPISGHATLYWYQQILGQGPKLLIQFQNNGVVDDSQLPKDRFSAERLKGVDSTLKIQPAKLEDSAVYLCASSLDESAVQETQYFGPGTRLLVL.

This clonotype was seen a handful of times. This chain links TRBV20-1 with TRBJ2-1; D possibly corresponds to TRBD2 (5 bases). This CDR3 has 11 amino acids. Germline V gene sequence: CDR1 DFQATT, CDR2 SNEGSKA (reference sequence). V lost 3 bases and J 10 bases, leaving 10 bases between the germline ends. The CDR3 sequence: CSASILAEQFF. For the CDR3, the DNA is TGCAGTGCTAGTATTTTAGCGGAGCAGTTCTTC.

In this sample, this clonotype turned up a few times. The gene calls are TRBV10-2 and TRBJ2-7; TRBD1 matches at 7 bases. CDR1 is WSHSY and CDR2 is SAAADI in the germline V gene. The V segment lost 7 bases and the J segment 3 bases; nucleotides outside the gene matches: 6. The CDR3 contains 13 residues. The DNA of the CDR3 is TGCGCCAGCAATCGGGACAGCAACTACGAGCAGTACTTC. Translated, it gives CASNRDSNYEQYF.

The V call is TRBV5-1, the J call TRBJ1-4; 7 bases fit TRBD1. After removal of 4 bases from V and 5 bases from J, the junction contained 5 bases not matched to a gene. Germline assignment: CDR1 SGHRS and CDR2 YFSETQ. The CDR3 consists of 14 residues. CDR3 in amino acids: CASSPEGQNEKLFF. Here the CDR3 DNA reads TGCGCCAGCAGCCCGGAGGGACAGAATGAAAAACTGTTTTTT. Full variable domain (rest looked up from reference TRBV5-1 and TRBJ1-4): KAGVTQTPRYLIKTRGQQVTLSCSPISGHRSVSWYQQTPGQGLQFLFEYFSETQRNKGNFPGRFSGRQFSNSRSEMNVSTLELGDSALYLCASSPEGQNEKLFFGSGTQLSVL.

Only a few counts were recorded for this clonotype. The rearrangement uses TRBV4-1 and TRBJ2-3; 9 nucleotides align to TRBD2. The CDR3 covers 17 residues. The J segment lost 3 bases and the V segment lost 1 base, leaving 8 bases of the junction unmatched. Germline CDR1 is MGHRA and CDR2 is YSYEKL. CDR3 DNA sequence: TGCGCCAGCAGCCAAGGCCGGCTAGCGGGATTAACAGATACGCAGTATTTT. It translates to CASSQGRLAGLTDTQYF.

This sequence joins TRBV5-1 and TRBJ2-2; 16 nucleotides agree with TRBD2. Germline CDR1 is SGHRS and CDR2 is YFSETQ. Trimming at V came to 0 bases and at J to 4 bases, leaving 9 bases not matched to a gene. The CDR3 runs to 20 residues. CDR3 residues: CASSLATGLAGGPGTGELFF. Written as DNA, the CDR3 is TGCGCCAGCAGCTTGGCCACGGGACTAGCGGGAGGGCCCGGCACCGGGGAGCTGTTTTTT.

Many counts were recorded for this clonotype. A read error may account for a junction end that differs from germline. The rearrangement joins TRBV7-7 to TRBJ2-3; D ambiguous. Germline V gene lookup returns CDR1 SSHAT and CDR2 FNYEAQ (reference sequence). This CDR3 contains 13 residues. The CDR3 coding sequence is TGTGCTAGCAGCCCGAACGCGGCAGATACGCAGTATTTT. Amino acid sequence: CASSPNAADTQYF.